This entry features one T cell receptor beta chain sequence. Its antigen is still unknown. Base qualities are not provided; no much larger clone lies one nucleotide away. High-throughput TCR beta sequencing profiled peripheral blood CD8+ and CD4+ T cells from healthy donors, Susac syndrome patients and multiple sclerosis patients. The Susac syndrome patients fulfilled recently defined diagnostic criteria for definite or probable disease. Bulk CD8+ and CD4+ T cells were purified by magnetic negative isolation, while CD8+ TEMRA cells were enriched using FACS. Blood was drawn into EDTA tubes, processed within 24 hours, and PBMCs were isolated by density gradient centrifugation. PBMCs intended for TCR sequencing were cryopreserved in liquid nitrogen and thawed later in a water bath at 37 degrees C. Purity of sorted or isolated CD4+, CD8+ and CD8+ TEMRA cells was at least 90%. This sample stems from a study of CD8 T cells in Susac syndrome (dated by TCRdb to about 2019). Concerning the study at large: Of the Susac syndrome patients who were sequenced, six had clinically active disease and roughly eight were in clinical remission. At blood withdrawal, Susac syndrome patients were either therapy-naive, taking corticosteroids (in some cases with IVIg as well), or taking IVIg alone. The study used repertoire sequencing to test whether antigen drove CD8+ T cell activation and differentiation in Susac syndrome. General study outcomes and caveats: The number of individuals in the TCR sequencing and HLA analysis was recognized as being relatively small. The CD4+ T cell repertoire of patients with Susac syndrome showed no detectable clonal expansion.

RNA was extracted using the RNeasy kit, and about 0.45 to 1 ug of the RNA was reverse transcribed with random hexamers. The immunoSEQ multiplex PCR assay, which covers 54 Vbeta and 13 Jbeta segments, was used to amplify TCR beta CDR3 regions. To correct PCR amplification bias, a synthetic template baseline was used for both primer optimization and computational correction. The original methods were these. Only productive sequences were kept, with reads annotated to V, D and J genes according to IMGT and analyzed in immunoSEQ Analyzer. Clonality was computed as one minus Shannon entropy normalized by log2 of the number of productive unique sequences. Public and private clones were assessed among the 100 most prevalent clones of each patient and control. Clones were defined as Susac-specific when absent from the healthy and MS cohorts, from approximately 970 published viral clones and from other ImmuneACCESS disease sequences. The public sequencing data were trimmed at Q25 with fastp and processed into clonotypes with MiXCR by TCRdb, which kept only in-frame beta chains. Every entry covers one CDR3 protein and lists the most common genes and DNA from its rows. The V and J calls were not made by the authors but by TCRdb's processing. The sample contains some 77,000 distinct CDR3 sequences, 93% of them found a single time. The ten largest clones take up around 0.15% of the sample.

This TCR derives from a human donor with Susac syndrome. Sample: CD4+ T cells from PBMCs.

The bases are TGTGCCATCAGTGTACGGAACACTGAAGCTTTCTTT. It encodes CAISVRNTEAFF. In this chain, TRBV10-3 is recombined with TRBJ1-1, with the D gene not confidently named. The CDR3 spans 12 residues, from the cysteine through the phenylalanine. Of the read, only the CDR3 DNA is kept; its 36 bases are in frame from base 1. V and J are truncated by 4 bases and 1 base respectively, leaving an intervening sequence of 4 bases. CDR1 and CDR2 are read off the germline V gene as ENHRY and SYGVKD.